This T cell receptor (beta chain) was obtained from a study of shared clonotypes between healthy human individuals. Caucasian adults residing in Nashville, Tennessee made up all the donors. Germline CDR1 MGHRA, CDR2 YSYEKL. The CDR3 runs to 13 residues. V was pared by 1 base and J by 0 bases, with 1 base between. Study conclusions and caveats: Only blood samples were collected, and tissue repertoires likely differ.

Sequenced by immunoSEQ multiplex PCR; TCRdb stores in-frame clones only, minus some. This sample has over a million clones; about 96% occur once, and the top ten carry roughly 1.2%. In this sample, this clone turned up once. Its antigen is as yet unknown. The material sequenced was naive CD4+ T cells sorted from blood. Subset defined: CD45RA+ positively selected. This sequence originates from a man between 25 and 39 years old in good health. The V and J genes are TRBV4-1 and TRBJ1-5; the D is unclear. The CDR3 nucleotides read TGCGCCAGCAGCCAAGTTAGCAATCAGCCCCAGCATTTT. Translating gives CASSQVSNQPQHF.